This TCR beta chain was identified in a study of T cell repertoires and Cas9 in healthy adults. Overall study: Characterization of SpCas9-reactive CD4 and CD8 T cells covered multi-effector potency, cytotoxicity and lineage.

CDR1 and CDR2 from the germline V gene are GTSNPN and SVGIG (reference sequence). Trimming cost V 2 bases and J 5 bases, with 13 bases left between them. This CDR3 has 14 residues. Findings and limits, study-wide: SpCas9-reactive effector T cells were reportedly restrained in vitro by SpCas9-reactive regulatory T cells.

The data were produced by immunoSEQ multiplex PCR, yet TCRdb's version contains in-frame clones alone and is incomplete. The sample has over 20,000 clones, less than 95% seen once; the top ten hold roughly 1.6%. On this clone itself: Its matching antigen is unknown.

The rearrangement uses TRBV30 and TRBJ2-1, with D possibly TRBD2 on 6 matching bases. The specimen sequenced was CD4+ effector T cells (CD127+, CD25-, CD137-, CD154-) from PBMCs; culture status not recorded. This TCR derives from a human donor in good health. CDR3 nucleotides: TGTGCCTGGAGTCTTACGGGACTGAACAATGAGCAGTTCTTC. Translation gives CAWSLTGLNNEQFF.